Listed below are T cell receptor beta chains from one sample, sequenced in a study of Graves' ophthalmopathy and Graves' hyperthyroidism. TCRdb re-called the multiplex PCR reads through MiXCR, storing one row per CDR3 protein. The sample holds a few hundred thousand distinct CDR3 sequences; about 17% are singletons and the top ten take approximately 13%. Sequencing input: peripheral blood. The receptor source for this set is an adult man with Graves' ophthalmopathy. CDR3s include the opening cysteine and the closing phenylalanine or tryptophan. D genes are given only for firm matches. Some rows mark clone size as missing; the rest say once, few, many or name a class of expanded clone.

CDR3aa | CDR3nt | d_gene | abundance | j_gene | v_gene
CSVGGGASGTYEQYF | TGCAGCGTTGGGGGGGGGGCTAGCGGGACCTACGAGCAGTACTTC | TRBD2 | many | TRBJ2-7 | TRBV29-1
CAGSQEGQGHWEQYF | TGCGCCGGCAGCCAAGAGGGACAGGGGCATTGGGAGCAGTACTTC | TRBD1 | many | TRBJ2-7 | TRBV4-1
CASSGRGTRAGELFF | TGTGCCAGCAGCGGCCGGGGGACTAGGGCCGGGGAGCTGTTTTTT | TRBD2 | few | TRBJ2-2 | TRBV7-2
CATRTGGASLFVETQYF | TGTGCCACCAGGACAGGGGGCGCATCTTTGTTCGTAGAGACCCAGTACTTC | TRBD1 | . | TRBJ2-5 | TRBV10-3
CASSEGTQEGGYTF | TGTGCCAGCAGTGAGGGGACTCAGGAGGGCGGCTACACCTTC | . | many | TRBJ1-2 | TRBV6-8
CASGLAGPGYEQYF | TGTGCCAGCGGTCTAGCGGGACCAGGCTACGAGCAGTACTTC | TRBD2 | many | TRBJ2-7 | TRBV2
CASSSGTSGDQETQYF | TGTGCCAGCAGCTCGGGGACTAGCGGGGATCAAGAGACCCAGTACTTC | TRBD2 | few | TRBJ2-5 | TRBV7-9
CASSPDRGILSPLHF | TGTGCCAGCAGCCCTGACAGGGGTATTCTCTCACCCCTCCACTTT | TRBD1 | many | TRBJ1-6 | TRBV6-4
CASSQELTVREQYF | TGTGCCAGCAGCCAAGAATTAACAGTTCGGGAGCAGTACTTC | . | . | TRBJ2-7 | TRBV3-1
CASSLVRDGETQYF | TGCGCCAGCAGCTTGGTACGAGATGGGGAGACCCAGTACTTC | . | many | TRBJ2-5 | TRBV5-1
CSVGEVDRPNYGYTF | TGCAGCGTTGGAGAGGTCGACCGTCCTAACTATGGCTACACCTTC | . | many | TRBJ1-2 | TRBV29-1
CASSNSVTVYEQYF | TGTGCCAGCAGCAATTCAGTGACTGTCTACGAGCAGTACTTC | . | many | TRBJ2-7 | TRBV12-3/TRBV12-4
CATSREPRGRYEQYF | TGTGCCACCAGCAGAGAGCCCAGGGGGCGGTACGAGCAGTACTTC | TRBD1 | many | TRBJ2-7 | TRBV15
CASSPNRGSETQYF | TGTGCCAGCAGTCCAAACAGGGGTTCGGAGACCCAGTACTTC | TRBD1 | . | TRBJ2-5 | TRBV28
CASSLLGRGEETQYF | TGTGCCAGCAGCTTACTGGGCCGTGGAGAAGAGACCCAGTACTTC | . | many | TRBJ2-5 | TRBV7-9
CASSLQLGVGYEQYF | TGTGCCAGCAGCTTGCAGCTCGGCGTGGGCTACGAGCAGTACTTC | . | many | TRBJ2-7 | TRBV5-6
CSANWDSQETQYF | TGCAGTGCGAATTGGGACAGTCAAGAGACCCAGTACTTC | TRBD1 | many | TRBJ2-5 | TRBV20-1
CASSLRPGLALYEQYF | TGTGCCAGCAGTTTAAGGCCCGGACTAGCGCTCTACGAGCAGTACTTC | TRBD2 | few | TRBJ2-7 | TRBV28
CASSPLASGGETQYF | TGTGCCAGCAGCCCGTTGGCTAGCGGAGGAGAGACCCAGTACTTC | TRBD2 | once | TRBJ2-5 | TRBV6-1
CSVAGTSYEQYF | TGCAGCGTTGCCGGAACGTCCTACGAGCAGTACTTC | . | many | TRBJ2-7 | TRBV29-1
CASSPGTARSNYGYTF | TGTGCCAGCAGCCCCGGGACCGCACGCTCTAACTATGGCTACACCTTC | . | . | TRBJ1-2 | TRBV6-1
CASSFSTGSSYEQYF | TGTGCCAGCAGTTTCTCTACAGGAAGCTCCTACGAGCAGTACTTC | . | . | TRBJ2-7 | TRBV6-5
CAWSVMEGTTGELFF | TGTGCCTGGAGTGTAATGGAGGGGACCACCGGGGAGCTGTTTTTT | . | . | TRBJ2-2 | TRBV30
CSAPQGFDGYTF | TGCAGTGCTCCTCAGGGTTTCGATGGCTACACCTTC | . | many | TRBJ1-2 | TRBV20-1
CASRRSSGGTGLYEQYF | TGCGCCAGCAGGCGCTCTAGCGGGGGGACGGGGCTATACGAGCAGTACTTC | TRBD2 | many | TRBJ2-7 | TRBV5-1
CASSLEGYGSSYEQYF | TGCGCCAGCAGCTTGGAAGGGTACGGGAGCTCCTACGAGCAGTACTTC | . | . | TRBJ2-7 | TRBV5-1
CATGGSSYEQYF | TGTGCCACCGGGGGGAGCTCCTACGAGCAGTACTTC | . | . | TRBJ2-7 | TRBV15
CASSDSGAYGYTF | TGTGCCAGCAGTGATTCAGGGGCTTATGGCTACACCTTC | . | many | TRBJ1-2 | TRBV2
CASSLSAGLGELFF | TGTGCCAGCAGCTTATCGGCGGGGTTGGGGGAGCTGTTTTTT | . | many | TRBJ2-2 | TRBV7-8
CASSKDRGLTEAFF | TGTGCCAGCAGTAAGGACAGGGGGCTCACTGAAGCTTTCTTT | TRBD1 | many | TRBJ1-1 | TRBV6-2/TRBV6-3
CASSEDAWVLRTEAFF | TGTGCCAGCAGTGAAGACGCCTGGGTACTGAGGACTGAAGCTTTCTTT | . | many | TRBJ1-1 | TRBV6-1
CASSLRQSQEAFF | TGTGCCAGCAGCTTACGGCAGAGCCAGGAAGCTTTCTTT | . | many | TRBJ1-1 | TRBV7-3
CASSYTGGYRDQPQHF | TGTGCCAGCAGCTATACAGGGGGCTATAGGGATCAGCCCCAGCATTTT | TRBD1 | many | TRBJ1-5 | TRBV6-5
CASSGGTSGIQETQYF | TGTGCCAGCAGTGGGGGGACTAGCGGCATACAAGAGACCCAGTACTTC | TRBD2 | many | TRBJ2-5 | TRBV2
CASSVSGNLYNEQFF | TGTGCCAGCAGCGTTAGCGGGAATCTCTACAATGAGCAGTTCTTC | TRBD2 | many | TRBJ2-1 | TRBV9
CASRLDRNTEAFF | TGTGCCAGCAGGTTGGACAGAAACACTGAAGCTTTCTTT | . | many | TRBJ1-1 | TRBV12-3/TRBV12-4
CASSEVWTSGQPQHF | TGTGCCAGCAGTGAAGTGTGGACGAGCGGTCAGCCCCAGCATTTT | . | many | TRBJ1-5 | TRBV6-1
CASRRAGAGNTIYF | TGTGCCAGCCGACGCGCGGGGGCTGGAAACACCATATATTTT | . | . | TRBJ1-3 | TRBV14
CASSLNDANYGYTF | TGTGCCAGCAGCCTCAATGACGCTAACTATGGCTACACCTTC | . | . | TRBJ1-2 | TRBV7-6
CACRRTMNTEAFF | TGTGCCTGCCGGAGGACCATGAACACTGAAGCTTTCTTT | . | many | TRBJ1-1 | TRBV19
CASSPDKNYGYTF | TGTGCCAGCAGTCCGGACAAGAACTATGGCTACACCTTC | . | many | TRBJ1-2 | TRBV6-5
CASSLGGGPIEQYF | TGTGCCAGCAGCTTAGGGGGGGGCCCAATCGAGCAGTACTTC | . | many | TRBJ2-7 | TRBV7-2
CASSLYQIGNTEAFF | TGCGCCAGCAGCTTGTACCAGATCGGGAACACTGAAGCTTTCTTT | . | many | TRBJ1-1 | TRBV5-1
CASSLWTGSEQYF | TGTGCCAGCAGTTTATGGACAGGGTCTGAGCAGTACTTC | TRBD1 | many | TRBJ2-7 | TRBV28
CASSPAASSYEQYF | TGTGCCAGCTCACCGGCGGCAAGCTCCTACGAGCAGTACTTC | . | many | TRBJ2-7 | TRBV18
CATSRGTEPYYGYTF | TGTGCCACCAGCAGAGGGACAGAACCTTACTATGGCTACACCTTC | . | many | TRBJ1-2 | TRBV15
CASSLDSSGNTIYF | TGCGCCAGCAGCTTGGACAGCTCTGGAAACACCATATATTTT | . | many | TRBJ1-3 | TRBV5-1